Here is one TCR beta chain with its context. What it binds is unknown. Researchers amplified the TCR beta CDR3 regions from RNA transcripts. Initially, a first-round RT-PCR of the TCR CDR3 employed the HTBI primer set. From the multiplex PCR reads, TCRdb called clonotypes with MiXCR, one entry per CDR3 protein. The data contain hundreds of thousands of distinct CDR3 sequences, about 24% of them singletons. This sample is drawn from a study of T cells in Graves' hyperthyroidism and ophthalmopathy. CDR1 KGHDR and CDR2 SFDVKD come from the germline V gene. Germline trimming cut 3 bases from V and 2 bases from J; bases unmatched to any gene: 0. This CDR3 spans 14 amino acids. General observations from the study: Ophthalmopathy got predicted by the model a median about 6.5 months before its onset.

V and J are TRBV24-1 and TRBJ2-7, with 10 bases lining up with TRBD1. The TCR was taken from a woman in her 40s with Graves' ophthalmopathy. The sequenced material came from blood. CDR3 bases: TGTGCCACCAGTGATGGGACAGGGGCCTACGAGCAGTACTTC. Its protein product is CATSDGTGAYEQYF.